The 26 T cell receptor beta chains in this list originate from one sample, sequenced in a study of T cell responses to AZD1222 COVID-19 vaccine. The table came from immunoSEQ multiplex PCR; TCRdb's copy has only in-frame clones and leaves some out. The sample lists 99,000 or so clones; roughly nine tenths were seen once. Sequenced here: peripheral blood, sampled 28 days after the second AZD1222 dose. These receptors were obtained from an adult who received the AZD1222 COVID-19 vaccine.

The chain has TRBV5-4 and TRBJ2-2, with TRBD1 matching 8 bases. CDR1 is SGHNT and CDR2 is YYREEE in the germline V gene (reference sequence). The length of the CDR3 is 15 residues. Trimming at V came to 3 bases and at J to 6 bases, leaving 7 bases not matched to a gene. CDR3 bases: TGTGCCAGCAGCTGGGACAGGATGTCATCCGGGGAGCTGTTTTTT. Its protein product is CASSWDRMSSGELFF.

CDR3 DNA sequence: TGTGCCAGCAGCTTAGAGGGGACAAACTACGAGCAGTACTTC. It translates to CASSLEGTNYEQYF. The J gene is TRBJ2-7, the V gene TRBV7-2, with D possibly TRBD1 on 6 matching bases. There are 14 residues in the CDR3. V was clipped by 1 base and J by 3 bases, with 10 bases between them. CDR1 and CDR2 from the germline V gene are SGHTA and FQGNSA.

This chain connects TRBV6-5 to TRBJ2-7; D unclear. Germline V gene lookup returns CDR1 MNHEY and CDR2 SVGAGI. The CDR3 covers 11 residues. With 2 bases removed from V and 7 bases from J, the gap between germline ends came to 6 bases. The CDR3 DNA is TGTGCCAGCAGTTACAGGTGGGAGCAGTACTTC. This sequence encodes CASSYRWEQYF.

The chain links TRBV18 to TRBJ2-1; D gene unclear. CDR1 is KGHSH, CDR2 LQKENI, per germline. Trimming removed 4 bases from V and 4 bases from J, with 8 bases in between. The CDR3 sequence is 13 residues long. The CDR3 spells CASSRLGYNEQFF. Here the CDR3 DNA reads TGTGCCAGCTCACGGCTAGGTTACAATGAGCAGTTCTTC.

The chain combines TRBV4-1 with TRBJ2-7; TRBD1 matches at 8 bases. The V gene end was trimmed by 0 bases and the J gene end by 7 bases; junction bases not matched to a gene: 5. From germline, CDR1 is MGHRA and CDR2 YSYEKL. CDR3 length equals 14 residues. CDR3 region: CASSQESRGPEQYF. CDR3 nucleotide sequence: TGCGCCAGCAGCCAAGAATCCAGGGGGCCGGAGCAGTACTTC.

The chain uses TRBV7-8 and TRBJ2-5; TRBD2 is a possible D gene (6 bases). V was trimmed by 4 bases and J by 0 bases, leaving 9 bases between them. The CDR3 covers 14 residues. Germline V gene data show CDR1 as SGHVS and CDR2 as FQNEAQ. CDR3 nucleotide sequence: TGTGCCAGCAGCTCGCGGGACTACCAAGAGACCCAGTACTTC. Protein: CASSSRDYQETQYF.

The CDR3 DNA is TGTGCCAGCAGCCAAGAAAGCACCCGAAACACCATATATTTT. Protein product: CASSQESTRNTIYF. The chain joins TRBV3-1 (or the pseudogene TRBV3-2) to TRBJ1-3, with no clear D. The CDR3 sequence is 14 residues long. The germline V and J ends were trimmed by 0 bases and 5 bases, with 8 bases remaining between them. Germline values: CDR1 LGHDT, CDR2 YNNKEL (reference sequence).

This chain uses TRBV4-3 with TRBJ1-1, with D maybe TRBD1 (5 bases). V dropped 0 bases and J dropped 9 bases, with 14 bases sitting between them. The germline V gene encodes CDR1 LGHNA and CDR2 YSLEER. The CDR3 has 14 amino acids. CDR3: CASSQEMTVGKAFF. CDR3 in DNA: TGCGCCAGCAGCCAAGAAATGACAGTTGGGAAAGCTTTCTTT.

The chain is built from TRBV7-2 and TRBJ2-3; 12 positions match TRBD2. Losses at the gene ends were 1 base for V and 6 bases for J; bases not matched to a gene: 2. Germline assignment: CDR1 SGHTA and CDR2 FQGNSA. This CDR3 has 15 amino acids. CDR3 DNA sequence: TGTGCCAGCAGCTTAGGGGGACTAGCGGGTGATACGCAGTATTTT. Its translation is CASSLGGLAGDTQYF.

The rearrangement links TRBV5-8 to TRBJ2-1, with TRBD2 as a possible D gene (7 bases). Germline CDR1 is SGHTS and CDR2 is YDEGEE. The CDR3 is 17 residues long. Trimming took off 4 bases at V and 1 base at J, with 18 bases between the two ends. The CDR3 bases are TGTGCCAGCAGCCCGAGGGCGGGGGCGAGGTCCTACAATGAGCAGTTCTTC. Protein sequence: CASSPRAGARSYNEQFF.

This clone was detected once. The chain carries TRBV3-1 (or the pseudogene TRBV3-2) and TRBJ2-2, with D hard to call. The CDR3 has 13 amino acids. CDR1 is LGHDT and CDR2 is YNNKEL in the germline V gene (reference sequence). With 4 bases removed from V and 6 bases from J, the gap between germline ends came to 9 bases. Here the CDR3 reads CASSPRSAGELFF. CDR3 DNA sequence: TGTGCCAGCAGCCCGCGGTCCGCCGGGGAGCTGTTTTTT.

The rearrangement links TRBV15 to TRBJ2-7, with TRBD2 matching 13 bases. The V gene end was trimmed by 1 base and the J gene end by 4 bases; junction bases not matched to a gene: 10. Germline values: CDR1 LNHNV, CDR2 YYDKDF (reference sequence). The CDR3 contains 18 residues. The CDR3, as DNA: TGTGCCACCAGCAGAGTGAGGATCCGGACTAGCGGGGGTTACGAGCAGTACTTC. Residues: CATSRVRIRTSGGYEQYF. The full variable domain, rest sourced from reference TRBV15 and TRBJ2-7, is DAMVIQNPRYQVTQFGKPVTLSCSQTLNHNVMYWYQQKSSQAPKLLFHYYDKDFNNEADTPDNFQSRRPNTSFCFLDIRSPGLGDTAMYLCATSRVRIRTSGGYEQYFGPGTRLTVT.

This chain uses TRBV5-1 with TRBJ1-6, with 7 bases that match TRBD1. Germline V gene lookup returns CDR1 SGHRS and CDR2 YFSETQ. V trimming: 4 bases; J trimming: 10 bases; junction bases outside the gene matches: 8. There are 14 residues in the CDR3. The CDR3 bases are TGCGCCAGCAGCCCGGGGACAGTGGGATCACCCCTCCACTTT. Its translation is CASSPGTVGSPLHF.

The rearrangement joins TRBV2 to TRBJ2-1, with D possibly being TRBD1 (6 bases). The CDR3 contains 15 residues. Deletions cut 7 bases from V and 0 bases from J, with 13 bases between. Germline CDR1 is SNHLY and CDR2 is FYNNEI. The CDR3 reads CASIPGALSYNEQFF. CDR3 nucleotides: TGTGCCAGCATTCCAGGGGCCCTCTCCTACAATGAGCAGTTCTTC.

A few counts support this clone. The rearrangement joins TRBV5-1 to TRBJ1-1, with a possible D match to TRBD1 (5 bases). CDR3 size: 15 residues. The germline V gene encodes CDR1 SGHRS and CDR2 YFSETQ. The V end was cut by 2 bases, the J end by 4 bases, with 15 bases between. CDR3 amino acids: CASSLSGHRGTEAFF. The CDR3 DNA is TGCGCCAGCAGCTTATCAGGGCATCGGGGCACTGAAGCTTTCTTT.

V is TRBV21-1 and J is TRBJ1-5; TRBD1 is taken as the D call from the table, unchecked against the DNA. TRBV21-1 is given as a pseudogene. The CDR3 consists of 15 residues. In nucleotides, the CDR3 is TGTGCCAGCAGCAAAAAAGAGGGGGAAGACAGGGAGAAGCATTTT. Its translation: CASSKKEGEDREKHF.

The chain couples TRBV18 to TRBJ2-2, with D unresolved. CDR3 length equals 11 residues. V lost 8 bases, J lost 3 bases, and 4 bases lay in between. Germline-derived CDR1 and CDR2 are KGHSH and LQKENI. CDR3 nucleotides: TGTGCCAGCCAGTACACCGGGGAGCTGTTTTTT. This translates into CASQYTGELFF.

V is TRBV6-1 and J is TRBJ1-4, with 9 bases lining up with TRBD1. Germline lookup yields CDR1 MNHNS and CDR2 SASEGT. The junction had 13 bases not matched to a gene; V was cut back by 4 bases and J by 4 bases. This CDR3 comprises 18 residues. The CDR3 loop reads CASSALGTGSAVNEKLFF. The CDR3, as DNA: TGTGCCAGCAGTGCACTCGGGACAGGGTCCGCCGTTAATGAAAAACTGTTTTTT.

The genes are TRBV19 and TRBJ1-5; D is unresolved. The ends were cut back, 3 bases at V and 6 bases at J, with 12 bases in the middle. CDR3 size: 14 residues. CDR1 and CDR2 from the germline V gene are LNHDA and SQIVND (reference sequence). CDR3 protein: CASSMIETSQPQHF. The CDR3 coding sequence is TGTGCCAGTAGTATGATCGAAACGAGTCAGCCCCAGCATTTT.

This clone was counted between two and nine times. The chain joins TRBV2 to TRBJ2-2; weak D call: TRBD2 (6 bases). The germline V gene encodes CDR1 SNHLY and CDR2 FYNNEI. V was shortened by 4 bases and J by 4 bases, with 10 bases between the two germline ends. The CDR3 runs 14 residues. In nucleotides, the CDR3 is TGTGCCAGCAGTGCGGGACTCATCACCGGGGAGCTGTTTTTT. Encoded protein: CASSAGLITGELFF.

This rearrangement joins TRBV7-9 to TRBJ2-4, with D maybe TRBD1 (6 bases). Germline loops: CDR1 SEHNR, CDR2 FQNEAQ (reference sequence). This CDR3 is built from 16 residues. Between the trimmed V and J ends, which lost 0 bases and 3 bases, there was a span of 12 bases. As DNA, the CDR3 is TGTGCCAGCAGCTTAGCTCCCCCCAGGGGCAAAAACATTCAGTACTTC. Translated: CASSLAPPRGKNIQYF.

J is TRBJ2-5 and V is TRBV27; 7 nucleotides align to TRBD2. Trimming at V came to 5 bases and at J to 5 bases, leaving 11 bases not matched to a gene. Germline CDR1 reads MNHEY; CDR2 reads SMNVEV (reference sequence). The CDR3 is 15 residues long. CDR3 in amino acids: CASSLSGTYGETQYF. CDR3 bases: TGTGCCAGCAGTCTAAGCGGGACCTACGGGGAGACCCAGTACTTC.

A single count supports this clone. The chain employs TRBV29-1 and TRBJ2-7, with a possible D match to TRBD1 (6 bases). The germline gives CDR1 SQVTM, CDR2 ANQGSEA. Trimming removed 6 bases from V and 5 bases from J, with 11 bases in between. CDR3 length: 11 residues. The CDR3 nucleotides read TGCAGCGTCTCACAGGGAAACGAGCAGTACTTC. Amino acid sequence: CSVSQGNEQYF.

This chain connects TRBV18 to TRBJ1-4, with D perhaps matching TRBD1 (5 bases). The CDR3 is made up of 16 amino acids. Germline V gene sequence: CDR1 KGHSH, CDR2 LQKENI. V lost 1 base, J lost 8 bases, and 17 bases lay in between. DNA for the CDR3: TGTGCCAGCTCACCACTGGGGCCAGGTAGAGAGGAAAAACTGTTTTTT. It encodes CASSPLGPGREEKLFF.

The V and J genes are TRBV13 and TRBJ2-2; D not certain. The germline V and J ends were trimmed by 0 bases and 3 bases, with 5 bases remaining between them. The germline V gene has CDR1 PRHDT and CDR2 FYEKMQ (reference sequence). The CDR3 has 14 residues. The CDR3 reads CASSLGHDTGELFF. CDR3 in DNA: TGTGCCAGCAGCTTAGGCCACGACACCGGGGAGCTGTTTTTT.

This clone was recorded only once. The gene calls are TRBV28 and TRBJ2-7; TRBD1 matches 7 bases. V was clipped by 6 bases and J by 3 bases; unmatched bases: 8. Germline V gives CDR1 MDHEN, CDR2 SYDVKM. The CDR3 extends over 14 amino acids. This CDR3 reads CASSSSGQVYEQYF. The DNA for the CDR3 is TGTGCCAGCAGCTCCTCTGGACAGGTCTACGAGCAGTACTTC.